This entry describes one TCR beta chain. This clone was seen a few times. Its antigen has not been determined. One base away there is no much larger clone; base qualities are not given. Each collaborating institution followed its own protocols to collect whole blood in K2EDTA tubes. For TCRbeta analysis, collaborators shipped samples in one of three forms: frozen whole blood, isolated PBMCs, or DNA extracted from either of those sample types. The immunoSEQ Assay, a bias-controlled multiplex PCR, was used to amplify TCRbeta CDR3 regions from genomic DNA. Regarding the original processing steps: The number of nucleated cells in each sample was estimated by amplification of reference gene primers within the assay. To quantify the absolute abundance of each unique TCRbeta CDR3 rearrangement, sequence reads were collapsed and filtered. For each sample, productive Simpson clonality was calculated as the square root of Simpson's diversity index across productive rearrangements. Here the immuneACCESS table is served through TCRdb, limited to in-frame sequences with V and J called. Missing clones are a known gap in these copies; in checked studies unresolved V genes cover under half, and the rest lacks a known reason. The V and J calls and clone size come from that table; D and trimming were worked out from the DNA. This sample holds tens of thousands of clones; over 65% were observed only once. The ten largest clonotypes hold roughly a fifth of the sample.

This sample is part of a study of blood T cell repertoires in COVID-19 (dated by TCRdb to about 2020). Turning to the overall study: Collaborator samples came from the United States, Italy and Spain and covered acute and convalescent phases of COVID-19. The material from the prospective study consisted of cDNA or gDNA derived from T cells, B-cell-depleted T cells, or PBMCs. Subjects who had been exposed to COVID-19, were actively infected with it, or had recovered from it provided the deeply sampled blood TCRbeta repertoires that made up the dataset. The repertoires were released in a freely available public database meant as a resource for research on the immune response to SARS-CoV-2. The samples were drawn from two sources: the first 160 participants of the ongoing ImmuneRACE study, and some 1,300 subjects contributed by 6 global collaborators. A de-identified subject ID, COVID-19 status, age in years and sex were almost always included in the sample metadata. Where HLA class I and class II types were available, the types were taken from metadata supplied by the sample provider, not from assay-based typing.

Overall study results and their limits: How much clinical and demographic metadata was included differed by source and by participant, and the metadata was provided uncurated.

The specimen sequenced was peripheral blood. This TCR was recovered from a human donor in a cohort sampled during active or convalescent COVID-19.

CDR3 region: CASSPQQGNQPQHF. The sequenced DNA: TGTGCCAGTAGTCCCCAGCAGGGCAATCAGCCCCAGCATTTT. The rearranged segments are TRBV19 and TRBJ1-5; the D gene cannot be named for sure. The CDR3 numbers 14 residues from cysteine through phenylalanine. CDR3 DNA is the only sequence kept; it has 42 bases, read in frame from the first base. V is shortened by 5 bases, J by 2 bases, and the region joining them spans 10 bases. Via the germline V gene (reference sequence), CDR1 is LNHDA and CDR2 SQIVND.